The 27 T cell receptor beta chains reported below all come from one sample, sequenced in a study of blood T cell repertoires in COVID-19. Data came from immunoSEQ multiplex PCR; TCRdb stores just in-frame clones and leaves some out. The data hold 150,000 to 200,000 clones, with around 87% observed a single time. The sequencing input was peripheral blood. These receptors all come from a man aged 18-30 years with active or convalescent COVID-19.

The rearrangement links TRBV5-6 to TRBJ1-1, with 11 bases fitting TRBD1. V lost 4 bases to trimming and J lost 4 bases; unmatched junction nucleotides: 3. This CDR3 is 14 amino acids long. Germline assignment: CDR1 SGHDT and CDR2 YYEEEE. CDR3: CASSTGQGATEAFF. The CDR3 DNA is TGTGCCAGCAGCACCGGACAGGGGGCCACTGAAGCTTTCTTT.

Here the CDR3 reads CASSFQIAAQYF. DNA for the CDR3: TGTGCCAGCAGCTTCCAAATAGCGGCCCAGTACTTC. The chain carries TRBV7-2 and TRBJ2-5; D may be TRBD2 (6 bases). There are 12 residues in the CDR3. V lost 3 bases, J lost 9 bases, and 11 bases lay in between. Looked up from germline, CDR1 is SGHTA and CDR2 is FQGNSA.

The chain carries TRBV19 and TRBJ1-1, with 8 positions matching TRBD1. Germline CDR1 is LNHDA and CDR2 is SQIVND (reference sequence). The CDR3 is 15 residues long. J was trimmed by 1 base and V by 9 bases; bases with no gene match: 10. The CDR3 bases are TGTGCCAGCAGAACTCGGACAGGGCAGAACACTGAAGCTTTCTTT. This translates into CASRTRTGQNTEAFF. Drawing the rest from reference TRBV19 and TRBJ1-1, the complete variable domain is DGGITQSPKYLFRKEGQNVTLSCEQNLNHDAMYWYRQDPGQGLRLIYYSQIVNDFQKGDIAEGYSVSREKKESFPLTVTSAQKNPTAFYLCASRTRTGQNTEAFFGQGTRLTVV.

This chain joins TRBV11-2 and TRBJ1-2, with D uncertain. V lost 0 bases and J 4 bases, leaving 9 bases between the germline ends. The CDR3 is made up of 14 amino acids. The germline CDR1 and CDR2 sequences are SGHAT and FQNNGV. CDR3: CASSLDRVVYGYTF. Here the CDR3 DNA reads TGTGCCAGCAGCTTAGATCGGGTCGTCTATGGCTACACCTTC.

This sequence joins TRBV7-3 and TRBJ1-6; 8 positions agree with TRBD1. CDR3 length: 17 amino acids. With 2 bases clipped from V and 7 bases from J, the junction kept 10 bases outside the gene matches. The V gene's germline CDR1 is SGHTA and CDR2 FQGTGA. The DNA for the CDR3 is TGTGCCAGCAGCTTACACTCCCCGGACAGGGCAAATTCACCCCTCCACTTT. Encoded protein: CASSLHSPDRANSPLHF.

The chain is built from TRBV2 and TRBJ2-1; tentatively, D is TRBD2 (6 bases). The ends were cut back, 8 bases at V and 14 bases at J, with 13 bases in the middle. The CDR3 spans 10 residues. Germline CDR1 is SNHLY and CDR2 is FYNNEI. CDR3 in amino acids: CASQEGRKFF. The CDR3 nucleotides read TGTGCCAGCCAGGAGGGCCGGAAGTTCTTC.

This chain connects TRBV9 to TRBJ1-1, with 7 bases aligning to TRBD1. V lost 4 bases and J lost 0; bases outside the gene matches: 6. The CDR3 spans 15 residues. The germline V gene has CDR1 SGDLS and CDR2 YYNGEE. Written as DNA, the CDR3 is TGTGCCAGCAGCCCCCAGGGACAGTTGAACACTGAAGCTTTCTTT. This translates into CASSPQGQLNTEAFF.

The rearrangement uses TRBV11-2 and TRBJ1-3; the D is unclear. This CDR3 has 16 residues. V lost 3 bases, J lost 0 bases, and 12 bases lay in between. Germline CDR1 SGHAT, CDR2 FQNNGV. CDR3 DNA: TGTGCCAGCAGCTTTTCACAGCTGAGCTCTGGAAACACCATATATTTT. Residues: CASSFSQLSSGNTIYF.

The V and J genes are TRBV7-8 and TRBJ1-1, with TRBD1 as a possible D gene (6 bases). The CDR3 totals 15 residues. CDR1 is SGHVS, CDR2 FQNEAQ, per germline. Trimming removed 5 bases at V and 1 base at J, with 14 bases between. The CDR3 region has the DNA TGTGCCAGCAGCATCTTACAGGGAGCGAACACTGAAGCTTTCTTT. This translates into CASSILQGANTEAFF. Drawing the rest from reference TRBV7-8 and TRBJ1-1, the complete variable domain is GAGVSQSPRYKVAKRGQDVALRCDPISGHVSLFWYQQALGQGPEFLTYFQNEAQLDKSGLPSDRFFAERPEGSVSTLKIQRTQQEDSAVYLCASSILQGANTEAFFGQGTRLTVV.

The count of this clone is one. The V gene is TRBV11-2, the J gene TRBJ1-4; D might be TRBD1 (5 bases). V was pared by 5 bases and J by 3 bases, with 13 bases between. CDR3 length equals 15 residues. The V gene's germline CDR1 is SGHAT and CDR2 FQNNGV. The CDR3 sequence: CASSPMGGSNEKLFF. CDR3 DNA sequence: TGTGCCAGCAGCCCGATGGGGGGGTCTAATGAAAAACTGTTTTTT.

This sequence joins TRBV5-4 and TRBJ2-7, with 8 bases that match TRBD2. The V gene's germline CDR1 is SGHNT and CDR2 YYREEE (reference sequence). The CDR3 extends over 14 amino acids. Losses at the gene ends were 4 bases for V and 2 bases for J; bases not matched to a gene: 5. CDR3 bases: TGTGCCAGCAGCCACACGGGGGGGGCCTACGAGCAGTACTTC. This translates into CASSHTGGAYEQYF.

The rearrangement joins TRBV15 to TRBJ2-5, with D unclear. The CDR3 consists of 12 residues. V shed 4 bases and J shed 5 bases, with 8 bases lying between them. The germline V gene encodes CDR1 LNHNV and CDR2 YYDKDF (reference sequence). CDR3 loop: CATSMYLETQYF. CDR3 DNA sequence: TGTGCCACCAGCATGTATCTTGAGACCCAGTACTTC.

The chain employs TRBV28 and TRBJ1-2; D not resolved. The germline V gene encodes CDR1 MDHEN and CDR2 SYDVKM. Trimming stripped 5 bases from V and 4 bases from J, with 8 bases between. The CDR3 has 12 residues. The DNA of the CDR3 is TGTGCCAGCAGTCTGAGGGCCTATGGCTACACCTTC. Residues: CASSLRAYGYTF.

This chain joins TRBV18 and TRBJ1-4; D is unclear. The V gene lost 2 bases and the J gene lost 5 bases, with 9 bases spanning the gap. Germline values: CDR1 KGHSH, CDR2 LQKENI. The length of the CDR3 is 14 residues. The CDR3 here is CASSPRSRNEKLFF. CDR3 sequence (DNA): TGTGCCAGCTCACCAAGGAGCCGAAATGAAAAACTGTTTTTT.

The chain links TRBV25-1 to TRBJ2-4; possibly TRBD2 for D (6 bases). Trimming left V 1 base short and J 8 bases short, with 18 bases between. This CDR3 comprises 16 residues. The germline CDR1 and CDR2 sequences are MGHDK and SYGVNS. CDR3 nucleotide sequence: TGTGCCAGCAGTGAATCGGCATTGGAGGGTTGGGACATTCAGTACTTC. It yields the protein CASSESALEGWDIQYF.

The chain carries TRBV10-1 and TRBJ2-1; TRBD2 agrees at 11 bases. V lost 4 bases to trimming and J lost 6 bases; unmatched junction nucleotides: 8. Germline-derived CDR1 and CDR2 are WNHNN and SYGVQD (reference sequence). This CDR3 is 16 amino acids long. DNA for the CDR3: TGCGCCAGCAGTGTTAGCGGGGGGGCTCACCCCAATGAGCAGTTCTTC. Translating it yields CASSVSGGAHPNEQFF.

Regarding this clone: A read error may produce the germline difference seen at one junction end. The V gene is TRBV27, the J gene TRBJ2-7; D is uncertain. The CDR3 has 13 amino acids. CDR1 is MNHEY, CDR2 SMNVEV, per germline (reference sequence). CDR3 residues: CASSLLSFTREFF. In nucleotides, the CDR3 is TGTGCCAGCAGTCTCTTGAGCTTTACGAGAGAGTTTTTC.

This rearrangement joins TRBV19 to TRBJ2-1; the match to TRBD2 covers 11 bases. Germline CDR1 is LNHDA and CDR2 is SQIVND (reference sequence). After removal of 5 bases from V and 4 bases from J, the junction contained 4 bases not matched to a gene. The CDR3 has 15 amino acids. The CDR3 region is CASSASSGRYNEQFF. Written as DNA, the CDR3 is TGTGCCAGTAGTGCGTCTAGCGGGAGGTACAATGAGCAGTTCTTC.

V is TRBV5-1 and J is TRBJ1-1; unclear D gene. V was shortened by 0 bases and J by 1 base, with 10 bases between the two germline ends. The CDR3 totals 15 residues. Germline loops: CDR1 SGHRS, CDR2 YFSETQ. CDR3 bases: TGCGCCAGCAGCTTGGGTGCCGGGAGGAACACTGAAGCTTTCTTT. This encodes CASSLGAGRNTEAFF.

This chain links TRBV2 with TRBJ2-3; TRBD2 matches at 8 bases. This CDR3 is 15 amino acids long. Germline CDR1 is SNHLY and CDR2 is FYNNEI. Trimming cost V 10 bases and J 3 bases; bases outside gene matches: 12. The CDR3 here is CAIKPGSGGTDTQYF. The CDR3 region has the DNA TGTGCCATCAAACCAGGGAGCGGGGGTACAGATACGCAGTATTTT.

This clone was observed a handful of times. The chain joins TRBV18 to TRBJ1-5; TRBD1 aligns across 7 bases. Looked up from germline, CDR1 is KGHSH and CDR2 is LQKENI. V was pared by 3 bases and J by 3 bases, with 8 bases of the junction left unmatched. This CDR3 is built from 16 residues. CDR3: CASSPDTGAHNQPQHF. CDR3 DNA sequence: TGTGCCAGCTCACCGGATACAGGGGCCCACAATCAGCCCCAGCATTTT. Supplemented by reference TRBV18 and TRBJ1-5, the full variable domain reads NAGVMQNPRHLVRRRGQEARLRCSPMKGHSHVYWYRQLPEEGLKFMVYLQKENIIDESGMPKERFSAEFPKEGPSILRIQQVVRGDSAAYFCASSPDTGAHNQPQHFGDGTRLSIL.

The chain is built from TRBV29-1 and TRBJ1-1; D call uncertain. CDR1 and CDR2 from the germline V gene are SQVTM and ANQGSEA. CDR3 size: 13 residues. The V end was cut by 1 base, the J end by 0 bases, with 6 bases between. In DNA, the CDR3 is TGCAGCGTTGAAGGGCCAATGAACACTGAAGCTTTCTTT. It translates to CSVEGPMNTEAFF.

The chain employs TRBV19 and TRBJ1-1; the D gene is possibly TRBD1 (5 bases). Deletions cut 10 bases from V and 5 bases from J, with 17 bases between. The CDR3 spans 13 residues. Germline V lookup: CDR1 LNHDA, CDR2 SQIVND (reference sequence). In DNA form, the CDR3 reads TGTGCCATAAGACAGTACCAGGGAACTGAAGCTTTCTTT. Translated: CAIRQYQGTEAFF.

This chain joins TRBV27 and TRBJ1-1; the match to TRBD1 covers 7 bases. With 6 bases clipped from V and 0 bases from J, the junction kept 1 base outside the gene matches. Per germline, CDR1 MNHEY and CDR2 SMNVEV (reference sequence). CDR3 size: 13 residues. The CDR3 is CASRGQMNTEAFF. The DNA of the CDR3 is TGTGCCAGCAGGGGACAGATGAACACTGAAGCTTTCTTT.

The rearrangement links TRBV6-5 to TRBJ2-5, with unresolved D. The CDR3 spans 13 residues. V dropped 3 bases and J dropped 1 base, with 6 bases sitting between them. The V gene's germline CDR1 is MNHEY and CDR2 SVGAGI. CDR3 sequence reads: CASSYGGQETQYF. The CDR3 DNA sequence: TGTGCCAGCAGTTATGGCGGCCAAGAGACCCAGTACTTC.

This CDR3 reads CASSKSVRGLGTEAFF. Here the CDR3 DNA reads TGTGCCAGTAGTAAATCGGTTAGGGGGTTGGGCACTGAAGCTTTCTTT. This chain joins TRBV19 and TRBJ1-1, with D possibly being TRBD1 (6 bases). Germline assignment: CDR1 LNHDA and CDR2 SQIVND (reference sequence). V was pared by 4 bases and J by 4 bases, with 19 bases between. The CDR3 is 16 amino acids.

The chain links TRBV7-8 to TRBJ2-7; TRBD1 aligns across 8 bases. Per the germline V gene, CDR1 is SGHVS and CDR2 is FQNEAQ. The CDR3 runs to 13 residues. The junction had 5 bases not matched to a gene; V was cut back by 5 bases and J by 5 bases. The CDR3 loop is CASSPPGGHEQYF. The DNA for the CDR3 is TGTGCCAGCAGCCCCCCAGGGGGCCACGAGCAGTACTTC.